A selection of T cell receptor beta chains follows, all from one sample in a study of blood T cells in healthy people across ages. In TCRdb, the 5' RACE reads were re-called with MiXCR into one record per CDR3 protein. The table lists about 1.4 million distinct CDR3 sequences, almost 60% of them singletons, with over 5.5% in the top ten. Sequencing was performed on blood. These receptors were collected from a man younger than 35 in good health. Both conserved end residues are trimmed from each CDR3.

v_gene: TRBV12-3/TRBV12-4
CDR3aa: ASAFGQGGYEQY

v_gene: TRBV7-9
CDR3aa: ASSSSGRASESWNEQF

v_gene: TRBV10-3
CDR3aa: AISVGQGKDTQY

v_gene: TRBV2
CDR3aa: ASRETGTGEYGYT

v_gene: TRBV7-9
CDR3aa: ASSTGQAPYEQY

v_gene: TRBV29-1
CDR3aa: SVSETGTGELF

v_gene: TRBV6-2/TRBV6-3
CDR3aa: ASGRADTQY

v_gene: TRBV28
CDR3aa: ASSTISGGQPYEQY

v_gene: TRBV7-2
CDR3aa: ASSFKPGEQF

v_gene: TRBV4-1
CDR3aa: ASSITAGTGSYGYT

v_gene: TRBV4-1
CDR3aa: ASSQGTSGTRQF

v_gene: TRBV28
CDR3aa: ASTRLGYGEQY

v_gene: TRBV30
CDR3aa: AWSVTGRDFGANVLT

v_gene: TRBV12-3/TRBV12-4
CDR3aa: ASSLGLAGHSTDTQY

v_gene: TRBV18
CDR3aa: ASSPGSNQETQY

v_gene: TRBV12-3/TRBV12-4
CDR3aa: ASRGGLASSYEQY

v_gene: TRBV6-2/TRBV6-3
CDR3aa: ASSGIESSYNEQF

v_gene: TRBV6-1
CDR3aa: ASAQEGTAYNEKLF

v_gene: TRBV27
CDR3aa: ASSFLGPCHTEAF

v_gene: TRBV29-1
CDR3aa: SGAGTEGEKLF

v_gene: TRBV7-2
CDR3aa: ASSLQGLGEQY

v_gene: TRBV4-2
CDR3aa: ASSQDRIPLAKNIQY

v_gene: TRBV20-1
CDR3aa: SATPGTSSYEQY

v_gene: TRBV5-1
CDR3aa: ASSARGSGHEQY

v_gene: TRBV2
CDR3aa: ASSALERVTEAF

v_gene: TRBV7-9
CDR3aa: ATITTGQTYEQY